This T cell receptor beta chain was recovered during a study of control samples from healthy donors and cancer patients. Sequencing was performed with immunoSEQ multiplex PCR; in TCRdb, only in-frame clones are kept and a portion is missing. The sample shows 100,000 to 150,000 clones, 80% to 95% of them seen only once. This CDR3 is built from 13 residues. Germline assignment: CDR1 MNHEY and CDR2 SMNVEV (reference sequence). V lost 1 base and J lost 0, with 1 base in between. The receptor was derived from a middle-aged man in good health. Sequencing input: blood. The V call is TRBV27, the J call TRBJ2-1; D is ambiguous. Written as DNA, the CDR3 is TGTGCCAGCAGTTTATTCTCCTACAATGAGCAGTTCTTC. The encoded protein is CASSLFSYNEQFF.